This TCR beta chain was recorded in a study of graft-versus-host responses after intestinal transplantation. Study as a whole: Recipients had multivisceral, liver-intestinal, or isolated intestinal transplants. Induction with anti-thymocyte globulin, then tacrolimus and steroids for 2 to 3 years, was given to all recipients. General study findings and limits: Maximum circulating GvH clone levels tracked with early post-transplant HvG decreases. Patients who carried graft-donor T cell macrochimerism also had high graft-versus-host to host-versus-graft clonal ratios in their allografts.

This clone has just one count. What it binds is not known. Using immunoSEQ multiplex PCR, the repertoire was profiled, and TCRdb retains in-frame clones only, with some absent. The sample holds roughly 100,000 clones, over 85% seen once. The clonotype was recovered from a human donor who received an intestinal transplant. This specimen consisted of unstimulated CD8+ T cells sorted from spleen or lymph node cells, obtained before intestinal transplant.

The CDR3 nucleotides read TGTGCCAGCAGTGCGACCAGCTCCTACAATGAGCAGTTCTTC. Encoded protein: CASSATSSYNEQFF. The V call is TRBV9, the J call TRBJ2-1; D gene unclear. This CDR3 comprises 14 residues. Per the germline V gene, CDR1 is SGDLS and CDR2 is YYNGEE. Between the trimmed V and J ends, which lost 5 bases and 0 bases, there was a span of 9 bases.